This T cell receptor beta chain was identified during a study of blood T cells in healthy people across ages (dated by TCRdb to between 2014 and 2017). About the study as a whole: In model experiments, roughly one uniquely barcoded TCR beta cDNA molecule per two T cells was captured by template switching. Using deep sequencing normalized with unique cDNA molecular identifiers, the study measured how TCR beta repertoire diversity changes with age. The donors were divided into four age groups: young (average around 15 years), middle-aged (approximately 41), aged (about 60) and long-lived (82). To avoid experimental bias, donors of different ages were randomly spread across the sequencing lanes. Two additional independent replicas of 1 million unique cDNA reads from the same blood draw were analyzed for two donors (one aged 18 to 30 and one aged 80 or older).

Library creation used 5' RACE. Sequenced using an Illumina HiSeq 2500. The second PCR ran for roughly 7 to 11 cycles and used a J-beta primer mix along with a sample-barcoded 5' primer. A template-switch 5' adaptor carrying 12 random nucleotides introduced a unique molecular identifier onto each TCR beta cDNA molecule. Each sample yielded at least 3 million CDR3-containing paired-end reads. First-strand cDNA synthesis was performed from all RNA using the Mint cDNA synthesis kit, with priming by a TRBC-specific oligonucleotide. Following uracil-DNA glycosylase treatment, a first 18-cycle PCR with universal primers M1SS and BC2_uni_R was performed on all cDNA. The source study handled its data this way. Each sample was normalized by randomly selecting 1 million high-quality reads, each carrying a distinct molecular identifier. Instead of being binned into consensus sequences, reads that shared molecular identifiers were thrown out. CDR3 identification, clonotype clustering and error correction used MiTCR with a Q25 quality threshold and the strictest error-elimination algorithm. Lower-bound total TCR beta diversity was estimated with a nonparametric unseen species model using Euler transformation. TCRdb reanalyzed the raw reads on its own, using fastp at Q25 for trimming and MiXCR for clone calling, and kept in-frame beta chains. Identical CDR3 proteins give one entry, which carries the most common genes and DNA. The V and J calls here are based on TCRdb, not the publication. The sample data list hundreds of thousands of distinct CDR3 sequences, and 36% of these were observed just once. 10% to 15% of the sample lies in the top ten.

Donors were a few dozen systemically healthy Caucasian individuals from Russia aged roughly 6 to 90 years. Each donor gave around 9.8 milliliters of peripheral blood, collected into EDTA-treated Vacutainer tubes. PBMCs were isolated by Ficoll-Paque density-gradient centrifugation, with at least 6 million obtained per sample. Trizol reagent was used to extract total RNA from PBMCs, with at least 5.5 micrograms per sample. Naive CD45RAhigh/CD27high T cell percentages were measured by flow cytometry on a PBMC aliquot from every donor. Notes on this clonotype: Its antigen has not been determined. Base qualities are not recorded, but no much larger clone differs from it by a single base.

Overall study results and their limits: Because donor CMV infection status was unknown, age-related changes in expanded clonotypes were potentially confounded. Conclusive comparison of naive and antigen-experienced compartments was prevented by the profiling of bulk unsorted PBMCs. Observed TCR beta diversity correlated strongly with the percentage of naive T cells measured by flow cytometry. Compared with the aged group, more naive CD4+ T cells, fewer expanded clones and increased TCR diversity were shown by the long-lived group, suggesting age selection. Total diversity estimates from one million sequenced T cells were considered lower bounds and underestimates. Observed TCR beta diversity per million T cells fell roughly linearly with age, and a significant reduction was already apparent by age around 40.

From the cysteine through the phenylalanine, the CDR3 covers 14 amino acids. CDR3 DNA is the only sequence kept; it has 42 bases, read in frame from the first base. V is clipped by 4 bases and J by 6 bases, and the sequence between their germline boundaries is 16 bases long. As encoded in the germline V gene (reference sequence), CDR1 is DFQATT while CDR2 is SNEGSKA. The chain links TRBV20-1 with TRBJ1-5, and the D gene may be TRBD1, 5 bases matching. The TCR comes from a man between 18 and 35 years old in good health. The sample comprised blood. The CDR3 sequence is CSAKQGVSVQPQHF. The nucleotide sequence reads TGCAGTGCTAAGCAGGGAGTCTCGGTTCAGCCCCAGCATTTT.